This T cell receptor (beta chain) comes out of a study of T-cell reconstitution after alpha-beta-depleted transplantation in children. Notes on this clonotype: Its antigen remains unidentified.

J lost 3 bases, V lost 2 bases, and 11 bases had no gene match. Germline CDR1 and CDR2: MNHEY and SVGEGT. This CDR3 spans 17 amino acids. Overall study findings and caveats: Newly produced T cells mostly provided counts and TCRbeta diversity after one year, as hyperexpanded clones declined. TCRbeta diversity was high at day 60 in some patients (a result of surviving recipient T cells and thymic progenitors). Several hundred expanded graft clones reportedly were the source of alpha-beta T cells about two months after transplant.

It was with unique molecular identifiers that the TCRbeta library was prepared. TCRdb re-derived calls from the PCR reads in MiXCR, one entry per CDR3 protein. The sample gives some 600,000 distinct CDR3 sequences, approximately 13% of which show up once; about 2.2% is in the top ten. This TCR came from a male patient under 18 who had a stem cell transplant for acute myeloid leukemia, so the T cells may come from the graft donor. The material was PBMCs, mostly from graft donor cells, obtained 360 days after TCRalphabeta/CD19-depleted stem cell transplant. The genes are TRBV6-2 or TRBV6-3 and TRBJ2-7; 9 bases map to TRBD2. CDR3: CASSYPPGLASFYEQYF. CDR3 bases: TGTGCCAGCAGTTACCCACCGGGACTAGCATCCTTCTACGAGCAGTACTTC.